Reported below is one T cell receptor beta chain. The data originate from a study of blood T cell repertoires in COVID-19. The CDR3 is made up of 12 amino acids. CDR1 SQVTM and CDR2 ANQGSEA come from the germline V gene. The V end was cut by 3 bases, the J end by 0 bases, with 4 bases between. The table came from immunoSEQ multiplex PCR; TCRdb's copy has only in-frame clones and leaves some out. The sample comprises roughly 30,000 clones, over 75% of which are singletons, and 15% to 20% rests with the top ten. The specimen sequenced was peripheral blood. The chain employs TRBV29-1 and TRBJ2-3; no clear D gene. This clonotype originated in a man between 65 and 80 years old with active COVID-19. Written as DNA, the CDR3 is TGCAGCGTTGACGGGAGCACAGATACGCAGTATTTT. Amino acid sequence: CSVDGSTDTQYF.